The 17 T cell receptor beta chains listed next were all sequenced from one sample in a study of B cell selection in AIRE deficiency. Profiling relied on immunoSEQ multiplex PCR, and the TCRdb table lists in-frame clones only, not all of them. The sample shows under 30,000 clones, about 96% of them seen only once. CD4+CD127+ cells were sorted as the conventional CD4 T cells. The material sequenced was conventional CD4+ T cells sorted from PBMCs. The source is a human donor with AIRE deficiency.

The chain couples TRBV27 to TRBJ1-5, with D perhaps matching TRBD1 (5 bases). Trimming removed 5 bases from V and 1 base from J, with 12 bases in between. Germline V gene lookup returns CDR1 MNHEY and CDR2 SMNVEV (reference sequence). CDR3 length: 15 amino acids. The CDR3 sequence is CASSGAGRSNQPQHF. CDR3 nucleotides: TGTGCCAGCAGTGGGGCGGGGAGGAGCAATCAGCCCCAGCATTTT.

This clone was counted once. CDR3 region: CASQGAAAGGPNEQFF. CDR3 nucleotide sequence: TGTGCCAGCCAGGGGGCCGCCGCGGGAGGGCCGAATGAGCAGTTCTTC. The gene calls are TRBV6-6 and TRBJ2-1; D possibly corresponds to TRBD2 (9 bases). The length of the CDR3 is 16 residues. The germline V and J ends were trimmed by 8 bases and 7 bases, with 24 bases remaining between them. Germline V gene data show CDR1 as MNHNY and CDR2 as SVGAGI (reference sequence).

This sequence joins TRBV7-8 and TRBJ2-3; D unclear. V lost 6 bases, J lost 1 base, and 17 bases lay in between. Germline V gives CDR1 SGHVS, CDR2 FQNEAQ. The CDR3 loop spans 16 amino acids. This chain's CDR3 is CASRRTVDIGTDTQYF. In DNA form, the CDR3 reads TGTGCCAGCAGGCGTACAGTTGACATAGGCACAGATACGCAGTATTTT.

This chain connects TRBV6-5 to TRBJ1-4, with 7 bases fitting TRBD1. This CDR3 contains 12 residues. V was clipped by 4 bases and J by 8 bases; unmatched bases: 1. In germline, CDR1 is MNHEY, CDR2 SVGAGI. The CDR3 protein is CASSSGGEKLFF. The CDR3 DNA sequence: TGTGCCAGCAGTTCAGGGGGGGAAAAACTGTTTTTT.

The rearrangement uses TRBV29-1 and TRBJ1-5; TRBD1 aligns across 9 bases. The V segment lost 3 bases and the J segment 7 bases; nucleotides outside the gene matches: 4. The CDR3 length is 13 residues. CDR1 SQVTM and CDR2 ANQGSEA come from the germline V gene. The CDR3 region is CSVEGQGGQPQHF. CDR3 DNA sequence: TGCAGCGTTGAGGGACAGGGTGGGCAGCCCCAGCATTTT. Complete variable domain (other parts from reference TRBV29-1 and TRBJ1-5): SAVISQKPSRDICQRGTSLTIQCQVDSQVTMMFWYRQQPGQSLTLIATANQGSEATYESGFVIDKFPISRPNLTFSTLTVSNMSPEDSSIYLCSVEGQGGQPQHFGDGTRLSIL.

The J gene is TRBJ1-3, the V gene TRBV4-2, with a weak D call TRBD1 (5 bases). This CDR3 is 16 amino acids long. CDR1 LGHNA and CDR2 YNFKEQ come from the germline V gene. Trimming cost V 0 bases and J 3 bases, with 12 bases left between them. The CDR3 DNA is TGTGCCAGCAGCCAAGACCGGGACGGACTTGGAAACACCATATATTTT. It yields the protein CASSQDRDGLGNTIYF.

The V call is TRBV6-6, the J call TRBJ1-5; D is ambiguous. V gave up 3 bases and J gave up 7 bases, with 13 bases separating them. CDR1 is MNHNY and CDR2 is SVGAGI in the germline V gene (reference sequence). This CDR3 contains 14 residues. For the CDR3, the DNA is TGTGCCAGCAGTTATTTTACCCCTGGGCAGCCCCAGCATTTT. Protein product: CASSYFTPGQPQHF.

CDR3 amino acids: CASSRPFPTNEKLFF. In DNA, the CDR3 is TGTGCCAGCAGTAGGCCGTTTCCAACTAATGAAAAACTGTTTTTT. The chain recombines TRBV28 with TRBJ1-4; D gene unclear. In germline, CDR1 is MDHEN, CDR2 SYDVKM. V was pared by 5 bases and J by 0 bases, with 10 bases between. The CDR3 runs to 15 residues.

This clone occurred a few times. V usage is TRBV18 and J usage is TRBJ2-1; D gene unclear. Germline V gene lookup returns CDR1 KGHSH and CDR2 LQKENI. Between the trimmed V and J ends, which lost 7 bases and 2 bases, there was a span of 15 bases. The CDR3 is made up of 15 amino acids. The CDR3: CASFTRGDTYNEQFF. In nucleotides, the CDR3 is TGTGCCAGCTTCACCAGAGGCGATACCTACAATGAGCAGTTCTTC.

V gene TRBV7-2 combines with J gene TRBJ2-7; 10 positions match TRBD1. V shed 3 bases, J shed 3 bases, and the junction held 2 bases outside the gene matches. CDR3 length equals 14 residues. Germline CDR1 reads SGHTA; CDR2 reads FQGNSA. CDR3 sequence reads: CASSFGTGDYEQYF. Here the CDR3 DNA reads TGTGCCAGCAGCTTTGGGACAGGGGACTACGAGCAGTACTTC.

Comment on this clone: Other DNA sequences in the sample encode the same CDR3. The chain employs TRBV7-2 and TRBJ2-1; D unclear. Trimming pared 5 bases from V and 10 bases from J, leaving 12 bases between. This CDR3 comprises 12 residues. From germline, CDR1 is SGHTA and CDR2 FQGNSA. The CDR3 spells CASSPLGNEQFF. The CDR3 nucleotides are TGTGCCAGCAGCCCACTCGGCAACGAGCAGTTCTTC.

The chain recombines TRBV5-1 with TRBJ1-1; 9 nucleotides match TRBD1. This CDR3 is built from 13 residues. Germline V gene lookup returns CDR1 SGHRS and CDR2 YFSETQ. Germline trimming cut 4 bases from V and 10 bases from J; bases unmatched to any gene: 8. DNA of the CDR3: TGCGCCAGCAGCGGCGGACAGGGGATGGGAGCTTTCTTT. Residues: CASSGGQGMGAFF.

The V call is TRBV10-3, the J call TRBJ1-2; D gene uncertain. The CDR3 is 13 amino acids. The V gene's germline CDR1 is ENHRY and CDR2 SYGVKD. V was trimmed by 6 bases and J by 4 bases, leaving 12 bases between them. The CDR3 region is CAISPSTSYGYTF. The CDR3 nucleotides are TGTGCCATCAGCCCATCGACAAGCTATGGCTACACCTTC.

This chain joins TRBV6-6 and TRBJ2-1; D gene unclear. The V gene lost 0 bases and the J gene lost 2 bases, with 5 bases spanning the gap. This CDR3 comprises 14 residues. CDR1 and CDR2 (germline): MNHNY, SVGAGI (reference sequence). In DNA, the CDR3 is TGTGCCAGCAGTTACTCGGGTCCCTACAATGAGCAGTTCTTC. It is translated as CASSYSGPYNEQFF.

The chain is built from TRBV7-8 and TRBJ1-2, with unresolved D. Trimming shortened V by 1 base and J by 11 bases, and 8 bases separated the two germline ends. Germline V CDR1 and CDR2: SGHVS, FQNEAQ. CDR3 length: 11 residues. CDR3 DNA sequence: TGTGCCAGCAGCTTAGGGAGGAGTTACACCTTC. This gives the protein CASSLGRSYTF. Together with reference TRBV7-8 and TRBJ1-2, the CDR3 gives the full variable domain: GAGVSQSPRYKVAKRGQDVALRCDPISGHVSLFWYQQALGQGPEFLTYFQNEAQLDKSGLPSDRFFAERPEGSVSTLKIQRTQQEDSAVYLCASSLGRSYTFGSGTRLTVV.

The gene calls are TRBV5-1 and TRBJ2-2, with D uncertain. The CDR3 consists of 15 residues. Germline V gene sequence: CDR1 SGHRS, CDR2 YFSETQ. V lost 0 bases to trimming and J lost 3 bases, with 9 bases between them. CDR3 sequence reads: CASSLAGGDTGELFF. The CDR3 coding sequence is TGCGCCAGCAGCTTGGCGGGTGGGGACACCGGGGAGCTGTTTTTT.

This chain connects TRBV11-2 to TRBJ2-5; no clear D gene. The V gene lost 0 bases and the J gene lost 1 base, with 3 bases spanning the gap. The CDR3 extends over 13 amino acids. Per germline, CDR1 SGHAT and CDR2 FQNNGV. The CDR3 protein is CASSLEAQETQYF. The CDR3 region has the DNA TGTGCCAGCAGCTTAGAAGCCCAAGAGACCCAGTACTTC.